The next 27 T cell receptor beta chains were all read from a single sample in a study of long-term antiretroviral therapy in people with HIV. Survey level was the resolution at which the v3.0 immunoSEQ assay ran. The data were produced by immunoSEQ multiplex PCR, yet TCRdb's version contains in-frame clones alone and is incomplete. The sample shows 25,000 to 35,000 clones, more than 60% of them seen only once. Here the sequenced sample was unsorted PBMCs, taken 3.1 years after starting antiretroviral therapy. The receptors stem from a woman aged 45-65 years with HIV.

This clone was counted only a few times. The CDR3 region is CASSLEEWSTNEKLFF. In DNA, the CDR3 is TGCGCCAGCAGCTTGGAGGAGTGGTCAACTAATGAAAAACTGTTTTTT. This chain links TRBV5-1 with TRBJ1-4, with D uncertain. Germline V lookup: CDR1 SGHRS, CDR2 YFSETQ. This CDR3 has 16 amino acids. Trimming removed 0 bases at V and 0 bases at J, with 9 bases between.

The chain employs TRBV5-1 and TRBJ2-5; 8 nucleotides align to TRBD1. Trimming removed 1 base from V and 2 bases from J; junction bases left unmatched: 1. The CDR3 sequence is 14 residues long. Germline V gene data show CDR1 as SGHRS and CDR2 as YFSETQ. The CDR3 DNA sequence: TGCGCCAGCAGCTTGCGGACAGGGCAAGAGACCCAGTACTTC. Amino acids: CASSLRTGQETQYF.

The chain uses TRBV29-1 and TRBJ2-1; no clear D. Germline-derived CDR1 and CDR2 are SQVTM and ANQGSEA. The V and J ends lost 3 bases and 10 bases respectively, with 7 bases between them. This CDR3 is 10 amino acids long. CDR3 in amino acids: CSVEELEQFF. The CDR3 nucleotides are TGCAGCGTTGAGGAGTTAGAGCAGTTCTTC.

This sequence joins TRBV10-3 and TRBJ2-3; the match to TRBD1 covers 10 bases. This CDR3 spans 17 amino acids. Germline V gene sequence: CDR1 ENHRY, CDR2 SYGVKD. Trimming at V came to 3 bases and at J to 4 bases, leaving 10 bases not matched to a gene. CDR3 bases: TGTGCCATCAGTGATTCACCCGGGACAGGGGCTTCAGATACGCAGTATTTT. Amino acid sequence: CAISDSPGTGASDTQYF.

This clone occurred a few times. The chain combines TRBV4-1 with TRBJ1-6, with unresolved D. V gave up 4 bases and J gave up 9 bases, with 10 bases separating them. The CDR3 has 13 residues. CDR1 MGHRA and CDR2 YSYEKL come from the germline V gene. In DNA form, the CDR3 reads TGCGCCAGCAGCCCCGATATATCTTCACCCCTCCACTTT. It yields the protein CASSPDISSPLHF.

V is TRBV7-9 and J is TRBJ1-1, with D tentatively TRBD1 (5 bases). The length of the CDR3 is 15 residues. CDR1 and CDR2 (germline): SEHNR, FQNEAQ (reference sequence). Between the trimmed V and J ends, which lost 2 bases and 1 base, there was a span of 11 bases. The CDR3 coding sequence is TGTGCCAGCAGCTTAATCGGGGCCTCGAACACTGAAGCTTTCTTT. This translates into CASSLIGASNTEAFF.

As DNA, the CDR3 is TGTGCCAGCAGTAAAGGATCGACAGGGAGGTTAGACGAGCAGTACGTC. Its protein product is CASSKGSTGRLDEQYV. The chain has TRBV6-1 and TRBJ2-7; perhaps TRBD1 as D (7 bases). Trimming shortened V by 5 bases and J by 5 bases, and 22 bases separated the two germline ends. The CDR3 has 16 amino acids. Germline assignment: CDR1 MNHNS and CDR2 SASEGT.

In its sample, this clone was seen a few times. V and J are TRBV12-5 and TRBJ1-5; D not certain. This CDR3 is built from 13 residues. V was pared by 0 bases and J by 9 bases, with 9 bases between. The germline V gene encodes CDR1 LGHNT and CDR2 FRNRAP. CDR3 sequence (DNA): TGTGCTAGTGGTTTGGTTGTCTTCGGGCCCCAGCATTTT. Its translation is CASGLVVFGPQHF. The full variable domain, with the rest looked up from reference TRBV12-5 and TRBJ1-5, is DARVTQTPRHKVTEMGQEVTMRCQPILGHNTVFWYRQTMMQGLELLAYFRNRAPLDDSGMPKDRFSAEMPDATLATLKIQPSEPRDSAVYFCASGLVVFGPQHFGDGTRLSIL.

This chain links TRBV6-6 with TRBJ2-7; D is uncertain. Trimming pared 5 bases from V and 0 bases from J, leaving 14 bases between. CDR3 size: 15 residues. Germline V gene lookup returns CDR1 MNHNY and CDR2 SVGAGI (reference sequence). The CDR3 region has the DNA TGTGCCAGCAGTACCCGGACGGTGAGCTCCTACGAGCAGTACTTC. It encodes CASSTRTVSSYEQYF.

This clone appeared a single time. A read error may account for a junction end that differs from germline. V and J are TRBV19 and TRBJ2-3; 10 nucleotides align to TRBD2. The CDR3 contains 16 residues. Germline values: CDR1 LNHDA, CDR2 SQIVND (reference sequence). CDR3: CTSSDQRGGLTDTQYF. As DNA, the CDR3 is TGTACCAGTAGCGATCAGCGGGGGGGTTTAACAGATACGCAGTATTTT. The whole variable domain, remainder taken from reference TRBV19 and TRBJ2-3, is DGGITQSPKYLFRKEGQNVTLSCEQNLNHDAMYWYRQDPGQGLRLIYYSQIVNDFQKGDIAEGYSVSREKKESFPLTVTSAQKNPTAFYLCTSSDQRGGLTDTQYFGPGTRLTVL.

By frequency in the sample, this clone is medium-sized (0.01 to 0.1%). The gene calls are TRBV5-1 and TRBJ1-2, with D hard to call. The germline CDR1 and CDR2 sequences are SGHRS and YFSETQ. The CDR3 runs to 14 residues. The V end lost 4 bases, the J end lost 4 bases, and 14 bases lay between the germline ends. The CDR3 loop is CASSDAGGAYGYTF. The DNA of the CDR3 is TGCGCCAGCAGCGATGCCGGCGGAGCCTATGGCTACACCTTC.

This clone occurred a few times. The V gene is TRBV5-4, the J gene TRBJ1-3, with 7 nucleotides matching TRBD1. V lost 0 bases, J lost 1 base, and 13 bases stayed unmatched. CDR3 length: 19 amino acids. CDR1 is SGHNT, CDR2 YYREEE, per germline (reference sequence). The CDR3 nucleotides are TGTGCCAGCAGCTTGGTTAGGAGGACAGGCCTTTTTTCTGGAAACACCATATATTTT. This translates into CASSLVRRTGLFSGNTIYF.

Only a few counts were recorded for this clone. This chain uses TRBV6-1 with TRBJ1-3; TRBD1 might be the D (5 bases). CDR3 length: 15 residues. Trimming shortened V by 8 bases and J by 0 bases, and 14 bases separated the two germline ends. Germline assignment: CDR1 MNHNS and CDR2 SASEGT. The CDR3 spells CASSRDFGSGNTIYF. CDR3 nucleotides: TGTGCCAGCTCCCGGGACTTTGGCTCTGGAAACACCATATATTTT.

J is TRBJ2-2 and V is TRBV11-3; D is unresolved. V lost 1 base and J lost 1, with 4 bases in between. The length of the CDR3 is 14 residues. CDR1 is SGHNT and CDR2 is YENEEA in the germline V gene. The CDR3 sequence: CASSLGGNTGELFF. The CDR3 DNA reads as TGTGCCAGCAGCTTAGGGGGGAACACCGGGGAGCTGTTTTTT. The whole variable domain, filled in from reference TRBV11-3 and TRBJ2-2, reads EAGVVQSPRYKIIEKKQPVAFWCNPISGHNTLYWYLQNLGQGPELLIRYENEEAVDDSQLPKDRFSAERLKGVDSTLKIQPAELGDSAVYLCASSLGGNTGELFFGEGSRLTVL.

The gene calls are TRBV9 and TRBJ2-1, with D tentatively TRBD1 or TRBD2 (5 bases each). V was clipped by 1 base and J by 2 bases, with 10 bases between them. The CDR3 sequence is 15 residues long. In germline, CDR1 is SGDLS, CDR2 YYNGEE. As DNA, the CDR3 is TGTGCCAGCAGCGTAATGGGGGAACCCTACAATGAGCAGTTCTTC. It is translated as CASSVMGEPYNEQFF.

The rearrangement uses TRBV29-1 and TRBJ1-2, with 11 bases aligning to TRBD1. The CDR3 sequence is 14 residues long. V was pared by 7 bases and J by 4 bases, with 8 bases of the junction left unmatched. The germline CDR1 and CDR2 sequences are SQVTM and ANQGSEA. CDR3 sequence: CSASGQGEGYGYTF. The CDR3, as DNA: TGCAGCGCTTCGGGACAGGGGGAGGGCTATGGCTACACCTTC. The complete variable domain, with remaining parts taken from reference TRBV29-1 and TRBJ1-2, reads SAVISQKPSRDICQRGTSLTIQCQVDSQVTMMFWYRQQPGQSLTLIATANQGSEATYESGFVIDKFPISRPNLTFSTLTVSNMSPEDSSIYLCSASGQGEGYGYTFGSGTRLTVV.

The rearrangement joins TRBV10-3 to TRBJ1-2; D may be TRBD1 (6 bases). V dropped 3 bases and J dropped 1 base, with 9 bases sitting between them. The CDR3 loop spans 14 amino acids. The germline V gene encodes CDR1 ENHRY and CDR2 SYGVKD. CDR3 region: CAISDQGSNYGYTF. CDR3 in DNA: TGTGCCATCAGTGACCAGGGGAGTAACTATGGCTACACCTTC.

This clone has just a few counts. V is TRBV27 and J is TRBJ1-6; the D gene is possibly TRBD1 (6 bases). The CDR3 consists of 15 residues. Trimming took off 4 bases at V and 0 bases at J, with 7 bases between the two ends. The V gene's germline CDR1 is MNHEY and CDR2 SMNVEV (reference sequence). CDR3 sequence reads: CASSWTVSYNSPLHF. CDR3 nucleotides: TGTGCCAGCAGTTGGACAGTCTCCTATAATTCACCCCTCCACTTT.

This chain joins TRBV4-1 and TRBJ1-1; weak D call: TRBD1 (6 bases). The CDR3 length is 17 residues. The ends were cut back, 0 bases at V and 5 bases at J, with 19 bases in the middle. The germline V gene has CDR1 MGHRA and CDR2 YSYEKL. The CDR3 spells CASSQEYGGGVGTEAFF. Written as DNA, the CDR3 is TGCGCCAGCAGCCAAGAATATGGAGGGGGGGTAGGGACTGAAGCTTTCTTT.

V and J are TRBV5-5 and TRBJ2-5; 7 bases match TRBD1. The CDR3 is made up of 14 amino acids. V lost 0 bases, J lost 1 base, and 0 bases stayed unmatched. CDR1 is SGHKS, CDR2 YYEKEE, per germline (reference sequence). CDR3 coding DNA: TGTGCCAGCAGCTTGGCAGGGGGCCAAGAGACCCAGTACTTC. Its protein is CASSLAGGQETQYF.

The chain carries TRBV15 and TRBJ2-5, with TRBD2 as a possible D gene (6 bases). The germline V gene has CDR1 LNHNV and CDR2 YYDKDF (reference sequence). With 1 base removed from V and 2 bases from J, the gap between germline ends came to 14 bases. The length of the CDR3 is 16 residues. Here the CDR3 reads CATSRGRGLRQETQYF. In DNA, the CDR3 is TGTGCCACCAGCAGAGGGAGGGGTTTGAGACAAGAGACCCAGTACTTC.

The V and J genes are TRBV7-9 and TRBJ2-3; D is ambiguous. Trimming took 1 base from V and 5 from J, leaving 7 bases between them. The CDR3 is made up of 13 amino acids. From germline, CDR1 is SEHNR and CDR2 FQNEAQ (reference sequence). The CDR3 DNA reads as TGTGCCAGCAGCTTAGTTGGTCAAGATACGCAGTATTTT. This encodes CASSLVGQDTQYF.

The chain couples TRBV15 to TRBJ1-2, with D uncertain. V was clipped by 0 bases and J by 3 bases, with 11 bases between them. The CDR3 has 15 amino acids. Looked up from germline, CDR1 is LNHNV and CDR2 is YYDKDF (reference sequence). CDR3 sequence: CATSRDLGRDYGYTF. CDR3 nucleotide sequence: TGTGCCACCAGCAGAGATCTCGGCAGAGACTATGGCTACACCTTC.

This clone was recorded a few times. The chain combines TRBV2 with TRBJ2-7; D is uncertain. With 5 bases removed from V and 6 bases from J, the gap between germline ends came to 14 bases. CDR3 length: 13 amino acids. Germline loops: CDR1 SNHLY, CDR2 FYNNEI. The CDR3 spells CASSQMTGGEQYF. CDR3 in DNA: TGTGCCAGCAGTCAAATGACCGGCGGCGAGCAGTACTTC.

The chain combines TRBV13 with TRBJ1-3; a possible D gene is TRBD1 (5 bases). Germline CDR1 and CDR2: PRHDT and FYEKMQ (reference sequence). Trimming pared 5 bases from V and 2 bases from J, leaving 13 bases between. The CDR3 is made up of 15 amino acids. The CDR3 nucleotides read TGTGCCAGCAGCGGTAAAGGGGCAACTGGAAACACCATATATTTT. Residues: CASSGKGATGNTIYF.

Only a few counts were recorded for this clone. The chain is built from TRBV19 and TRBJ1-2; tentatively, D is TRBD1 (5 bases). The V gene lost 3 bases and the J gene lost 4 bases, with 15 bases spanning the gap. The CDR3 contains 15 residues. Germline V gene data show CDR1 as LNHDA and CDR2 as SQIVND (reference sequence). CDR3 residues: CASSILDTTGYGYTF. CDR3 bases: TGTGCCAGTAGTATCTTGGACACCACGGGCTATGGCTACACCTTC. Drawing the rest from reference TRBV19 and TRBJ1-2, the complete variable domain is DGGITQSPKYLFRKEGQNVTLSCEQNLNHDAMYWYRQDPGQGLRLIYYSQIVNDFQKGDIAEGYSVSREKKESFPLTVTSAQKNPTAFYLCASSILDTTGYGYTFGSGTRLTVV.

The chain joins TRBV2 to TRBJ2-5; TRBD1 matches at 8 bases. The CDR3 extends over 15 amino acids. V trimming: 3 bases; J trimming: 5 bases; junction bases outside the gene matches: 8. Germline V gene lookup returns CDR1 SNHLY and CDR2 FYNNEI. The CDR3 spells CASSERQGAIETQYF. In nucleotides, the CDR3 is TGTGCCAGCAGTGAGCGGCAGGGGGCGATTGAGACCCAGTACTTC.